The 9 T cell receptor beta chains below were found in one sample sequenced in a study of read filtering for tumor transcriptome and immune sequencing. This library used approximately 390 ng RNA and molecular barcoded adaptors spanning alpha/delta and beta/gamma chains. Each CDR3 protein is one row after TCRdb ran MiXCR on the reads. The sample consists of about 46,000 distinct CDR3 sequences, less than 20% of them appearing once. The specimen was a population of CD138-negative cells sorted from bone marrow. The receptors here all came from a donor aged 40 or over with multiple myeloma.

This rearrangement joins TRBV19 to TRBJ1-1; D gene uncertain. CDR3 length equals 13 residues. V lost 5 bases and J 7 bases, leaving 14 bases between the germline ends. CDR1 is LNHDA and CDR2 is SQIVND in the germline V gene (reference sequence). The CDR3 nucleotides are TGTGCCAGTAGTTCGGAACCCATGCGTGAAGCTTTCTTT. Translated, it gives CASSSEPMREAFF.

This clonotype was seen ten or more times. This sequence joins TRBV10-3 and TRBJ2-7; 9 bases map to TRBD1. This CDR3 spans 15 amino acids. Looked up from germline, CDR1 is ENHRY and CDR2 is SYGVKD. Trimming took 2 bases from V and 5 from J; bases not matched to a gene: 7. The CDR3 DNA follows: TGTGCCATCAGTGAGCCCGGACAGGGGACCCACGAGCAGTACTTC. It specifies CAISEPGQGTHEQYF.

In its sample, this clonotype was seen many times. The V call is TRBV4-3, the J call TRBJ2-7, with TRBD2 matching 9 bases. Losses at the gene ends were 4 bases for V and 2 bases for J; bases not matched to a gene: 3. The CDR3 length is 14 residues. Looked up from germline, CDR1 is LGHNA and CDR2 is YSLEER. This CDR3 is CASSLSGGPYEQYF. Written as DNA, the CDR3 is TGCGCCAGCAGCCTTAGCGGGGGCCCCTACGAGCAGTACTTC.

V usage is TRBV7-9 and J usage is TRBJ2-4; D is ambiguous. Germline V CDR1 and CDR2: SEHNR, FQNEAQ (reference sequence). The CDR3 totals 13 residues. Trimming took off 5 bases at V and 11 bases at J, with 16 bases between the two ends. The CDR3 is CASSHSSSDFQYF. The CDR3 DNA sequence: TGTGCCAGCAGCCACTCGTCCTCAGACTTTCAGTACTTC.

The table lists this clonotype with many counts. The chain has TRBV29-1 and TRBJ2-7; a weak D match, TRBD1 (5 bases). Germline-derived CDR1 and CDR2 are SQVTM and ANQGSEA. V was trimmed by 5 bases and J by 0 bases, leaving 8 bases between them. The CDR3 is made up of 12 amino acids. In DNA form, the CDR3 reads TGCAGCGTTAAGACAGCCTCCTACGAGCAGTACTTC. It codes for CSVKTASYEQYF.

The table lists this clonotype with many counts. The J gene is TRBJ2-7, the V gene TRBV3-1; 10 nucleotides line up with TRBD2. V shed 1 base and J 5 bases; nucleotides not matched to a gene: 5. Germline loops: CDR1 LGHDT, CDR2 YNNKEL (reference sequence). There are 15 residues in the CDR3. The CDR3 protein is CASSQGSGRLHEQYF. CDR3 sequence (DNA): TGTGCCAGCAGCCAAGGTAGCGGGAGGCTGCACGAGCAGTACTTC.

This clonotype has more than one count but fewer than ten. This chain uses TRBV30 with TRBJ2-3; D is possibly TRBD1 or TRBD2 (5 bases each). The CDR3 is 13 residues long. V was trimmed by 4 bases and J by 1 base, leaving 9 bases between them. Germline V gene sequence: CDR1 GTSNPN, CDR2 SVGIG (reference sequence). This chain's CDR3 is CAWKVGGTDTQYF. CDR3 DNA sequence: TGTGCCTGGAAAGTGGGGGGCACAGATACGCAGTATTTT. Supplemented by reference TRBV30 and TRBJ2-3, the full variable domain reads SQTIHQWPATLVQPVGSPLSLECTVEGTSNPNLYWYRQAAGRGLQLLFYSVGIGQISSEVPQNLSASRPQDRQFILSSKKLLLSDSGFYLCAWKVGGTDTQYFGPGTRLTVL.

This clonotype was observed at least ten times. The V call is TRBV4-2, the J call TRBJ2-3; 9 nucleotides align to TRBD2. Germline CDR1 LGHNA, CDR2 YNFKEQ. The CDR3 covers 19 residues. V was clipped by 1 base and J by 0 bases; unmatched bases: 11. In DNA, the CDR3 is TGTGCCAGCAGCCAAGGTGCAGCGGGAGGAACTTCAAGCACAGATACGCAGTATTTT. This codes for CASSQGAAGGTSSTDTQYF.

This clonotype was detected many times. A much larger clone is a single base away; this may be a read error. The final CDR3 position lacks the conserved phenylalanine or tryptophan, pointing to a likely read error. The chain is built from TRBV27 and TRBJ2-7; 9 nucleotides match TRBD2. This CDR3 comprises 15 residues. V gave up 4 bases and J gave up 2 bases; unmatched junction bases: 6. Looked up from germline, CDR1 is MNHEY and CDR2 is SMNVEV (reference sequence). The CDR3 is CASSYRLAETYEQYL. CDR3 DNA sequence: TGTGCCAGCAGTTATCGACTAGCGGAAACCTACGAGCAGTACTTA.